The clone carrying this TCR beta chain was recorded at least ten times. Its antigen is as yet unknown. This entry comes from a study of metastatic and nonmetastatic thyroid tumors. Overall study context: Malignant thyroid and benign thyroid patients provided blood and tumor or nodule tissue whose repertoires were compared.

Whole-study results and caveats: A significant increase in TCR beta diversity was reportedly seen in malignant thyroid tumors relative to benign nodules, in blood and tumor.

Each patient went into thyroid surgery without having received any treatment. Per the study methods: In papillary thyroid cancer, a distant-metastasis classifier was built using CDR3 differences across clinicopathological groups. TCRdb re-clonotyped the PCR reads via MiXCR. These V and J calls are TCRdb output, not the study's own analysis. The sample consists of about 21,000 clones, around 20% of them appearing once. The sequence was obtained from a male donor with papillary thyroid cancer or a benign thyroid nodule (not recorded which). Some clones in this sample may be carry-over from other donors' samples. Sequences were obtained from blood.

The CDR3 sequence: CASSPSRGGYEQYF. In DNA form, the CDR3 reads TGTGCCAGCAGCCCCTCGCGGGGGGGATACGAGCAGTACTTC. The chain is built from TRBV7-2 and TRBJ2-7; 9 bases match TRBD2. The germline V gene encodes CDR1 SGHTA and CDR2 FQGNSA. After removal of 5 bases from V and 4 bases from J, the junction contained 6 bases not matched to a gene. CDR3 length: 14 residues. The whole variable domain, filled in from reference TRBV7-2 and TRBJ2-7, reads GAGVSQSPSNKVTEKGKDVELRCDPISGHTALYWYRQSLGQGLEFLIYFQGNSAPDKSGLPSDRFSAERTGGSVSTLTIQRTQQEDSAVYLCASSPSRGGYEQYFGPGTRLTVT.